These 7 T cell receptor beta chains share one sample of origin, sequenced in a study of PD-1 blockade in classical Hodgkin lymphoma (dated by TCRdb to 2020 to 2022). Receptor libraries were prepared by the immunoSEQ multiplex PCR assay. TCRdb took over this immuneACCESS table, retaining in-frame rearrangements with V and J assigned. Such tables are incomplete; in checked studies, under half of the missing clones stem from an unresolved V gene, and the remainder is unexplained. The sample data list more than 140,000 clones, and approximately 72% of these were observed just once. The ten largest clones add up to about 9.3% of the sample. The intended sense of this specimen's time point label: cycle 2 day 1 (C2D1) of nivolumab. Relapse after autologous stem cell transplantation had occurred in all trial patients, and cohorts A, B and C were distinguished by prior brentuximab vedotin exposure. The material sequenced was peripheral blood mononuclear cells (PBMCs), taken before the second cycle of nivolumab. These receptor sequences come from a human donor with classical Hodgkin lymphoma.

The chain recombines TRBV9 with TRBJ2-1, with D uncertain. Trimming cost V 0 bases and J 0 bases, with 7 bases left between them. The CDR3 is 15 amino acids. CDR1 is SGDLS, CDR2 YYNGEE, per germline. The CDR3 here is CASSVEPVSYNEQFF. The CDR3 DNA reads as TGTGCCAGCAGCGTAGAGCCCGTCTCCTACAATGAGCAGTTCTTC. The full variable domain, with the rest looked up from reference TRBV9 and TRBJ2-1, is DSGVTQTPKHLITATGQRVTLRCSPRSGDLSVYWYQQSLDQGLQFLIQYYNGEERAKGNILERFSAQQFPDLHSELNLSSLELGDSALYFCASSVEPVSYNEQFFGPGTRLTVL.

Details on this clone: Other DNA sequences of this sample code for an identical CDR3. The chain uses TRBV5-1 and TRBJ1-1, with TRBD1 matching over 8 bases. Germline CDR1 SGHRS, CDR2 YFSETQ. The length of the CDR3 is 15 residues. The ends lost 5 bases at V and 7 bases at J; junction bases unmatched: 13. Here the CDR3 reads CASSRTGSPELEAFF. The CDR3 DNA reads as TGCGCCAGCAGTCGGACAGGGAGTCCCGAGCTTGAAGCTTTCTTT.

The CDR3 DNA is TGCGCCAGCAGCCAACCTCCCTACGAGCAGTACTTC. This encodes CASSQPPYEQYF. The chain links TRBV4-1 to TRBJ2-7; D gene unclear. The CDR3 extends over 12 amino acids. The germline V gene has CDR1 MGHRA and CDR2 YSYEKL. V lost 2 bases and J 2 bases, leaving 4 bases between the germline ends.

V and J are TRBV5-4 and TRBJ1-4; possible D gene TRBD1, 5 bases. Trimming left V 3 bases short and J 10 bases short, with 22 bases between. This CDR3 has 16 residues. Germline values: CDR1 SGHNT, CDR2 YYREEE (reference sequence). The CDR3 bases are TGTGCCAGCAGCTCTACGGCTGGCCTACTGGGGGGAAAACTGTTTTTT. Protein: CASSSTAGLLGGKLFF.

This clone has a single count. V gene TRBV25-1 combines with J gene TRBJ2-3, with D maybe TRBD2 (7 bases). The CDR3 runs to 13 residues. Germline V gives CDR1 MGHDK, CDR2 SYGVNS. The V and J ends lost 8 bases and 4 bases respectively, with 13 bases between them. Written as DNA, the CDR3 is TGTGCCAGCGGACTAGGGGGATCAGATACGCAGTATTTT. Its protein product is CASGLGGSDTQYF. Full variable domain (outside the CDR3, taken from reference TRBV25-1 and TRBJ2-3): EADIYQTPRYLVIGTGKKITLECSQTMGHDKMYWYQQDPGMELHLIHYSYGVNSTEKGDLSSESTVSRIRTEHFPLTLESARPSHTSQYLCASGLGGSDTQYFGPGTRLTVL.

V usage is TRBV7-3 and J usage is TRBJ2-2; D uncertain. V was pared by 3 bases and J by 5 bases, with 7 bases between. This CDR3 spans 13 amino acids. CDR1 is SGHTA and CDR2 is FQGTGA in the germline V gene. In DNA form, the CDR3 reads TGTGCCAGCAGCTTCGGGTCTACCGGGGAGCTGTTTTTT. As protein: CASSFGSTGELFF.

The V gene is TRBV19, the J gene TRBJ1-5, with 8 bases that match TRBD1. The trim removed 3 bases at V and 0 bases at J, leaving 4 bases unmatched. Germline V gives CDR1 LNHDA, CDR2 SQIVND (reference sequence). This CDR3 has 16 residues. CDR3 sequence (DNA): TGTGCCAGTAGTATCGGGACAGGCTATAGCAATCAGCCCCAGCATTTT. Residues: CASSIGTGYSNQPQHF.